The sequence of this TCR beta chain was determined in a study of cytomegalovirus exposure and HLA in healthy donors. General observations from the study: Immune exposure information available was restricted to CMV serostatus. TCR beta V- and J-gene trimming was later associated with a missense DCLRE1C variant. Rarity held for most TCR sequences, but there were some public TCRs that occurred in many donors. The study put 150 to 200 TCR beta chains on its list as cytomegalovirus-associated.

It was with 60 Vbeta and 13 Jbeta primers that the PCR ran. Measured with immunoSEQ multiplex PCR; TCRdb has only the in-frame clones, and not every one. The data hold around 150,000 clones, with over 75% observed a single time. The V gene end was trimmed by 1 base and the J gene end by 10 bases; junction bases not matched to a gene: 11. CDR3 length equals 15 residues. Germline values: CDR1 SGHKS, CDR2 YYEKEE (reference sequence). This clone was observed a handful of times. Its antigen is currently unknown. The receptor was isolated from a man aged 25 to 40 in good health and CMV-seronegative. Sequences were obtained from PBMCs. This chain uses TRBV5-5 with TRBJ1-1, with TRBD1 identical over 9 bases. The CDR3 protein is CASSLYPGTGFGAFF. CDR3 coding DNA: TGTGCCAGCAGCTTGTATCCCGGGACAGGGTTTGGAGCTTTCTTT.